This T cell receptor beta chain came from a study of shared clonotypes between healthy human individuals. Points from the study as a whole: It was anticipated that sequencing depth would influence how many clonotypes donors shared. Rarefaction showed sorted-subset sequencing was incomplete despite large depth.

Per the authors' pipeline: With immunoSEQ giving junction-only sequences and no quality scores, filtering differed. Produced via immunoSEQ multiplex PCR; TCRdb's table is partial and in-frame only. V and J calls and clone size are given by that table; D and trimming were obtained from the DNA. The profile shows 2,100,000 or so clones, roughly 95% of them singletons. The junction had 11 bases not matched to a gene; V was cut back by 6 bases and J by 0 bases. Germline lookup yields CDR1 MDHEN and CDR2 SYDVKM. There are 17 residues in the CDR3. This clone was recorded only once. What it recognizes is unknown.

The chain is built from TRBV28 and TRBJ2-3; TRBD1 agrees at 8 bases. The receptor's source is a man aged 18 to 29 in good health. Input material: naive CD4+ T cells sorted from blood. Subset of the sample: CD45RA+ positively selected. CDR3 in amino acids: CASSLTRTGPSTDTQYF. The CDR3 bases are TGTGCCAGCAGCTTGACGAGGACAGGGCCTAGCACAGATACGCAGTATTTT.